These T cell receptor beta chains were read from a single sample in a study of blood T cell repertoires in COVID-19. The repertoire was sequenced with immunoSEQ multiplex PCR; TCRdb's copy has only in-frame clones and lacks some. The table records under 300,000 clones, nearly 90% of them present only once. The source material was peripheral blood. These receptors all stem from a woman in her sixties or seventies with COVID-19, enrolled during active disease. Each CDR3 is given with its conserved first and last residue. D genes are given only for firm matches. Clone size is shown for a subset of rows, as once, few, many or a class of expanded clone.

j_call d_call clone_size v_call cdr3_aa cdr3_nt
TRBJ2-4 TRBD1 . TRBV5-6 CASRITTGQGTAGDIQYF TGTGCCAGCAGGATCACGACGGGACAGGGGACCGCCGGGGACATTCAGTACTTC
TRBJ1-4 . . TRBV5-6 CASSKLYATNEKLFF TGTGCCAGCAGCAAACTTTATGCAACTAATGAAAAACTGTTTTTT
TRBJ2-7 TRBD2 . TRBV5-1 CASSKSGGSSYEQYF TGCGCCAGCAGCAAAAGCGGGGGATCCTCCTACGAGCAGTACTTC
TRBJ1-2 TRBD1 . TRBV29-1 CSVTRQGDYGYTF TGCAGCGTTACTAGACAGGGAGACTATGGCTACACCTTC
TRBJ1-2 TRBD1 . TRBV5-5 CASSLGTGGSSSYGYTF TGTGCCAGCAGCTTGGGGACAGGGGGTTCCTCTAGTTATGGCTACACCTTC
TRBJ1-2 . . TRBV2 CASNTADPRGYGYTF TGTGCCAGCAACACAGCGGACCCCCGAGGCTATGGCTACACCTTC
TRBJ1-5 . few TRBV6-2/TRBV6-3 CASSFRGPQHF TGTGCCAGCAGTTTCCGGGGGCCCCAGCATTTT
TRBJ1-1 . . TRBV7-6 CASSLDLRGQNTEAFF TGTGCCAGCAGCTTAGATTTGCGGGGGCAGAACACTGAAGCTTTCTTT
TRBJ2-2 TRBD1 . TRBV2 CASSAGTANTGELFF TGTGCCAGCAGTGCCGGGACAGCGAACACCGGGGAGCTGTTTTTT
TRBJ2-7 . . TRBV12-2 CASRIRDRAREQYF TGTGCAAGTCGCATACGGGACAGGGCAAGAGAGCAGTACTTC
TRBJ1-5 . . TRBV5-1 CASSPTARGGGNQPQHF TGCGCCAGCAGCCCCACCGCACGCGGGGGCGGGAATCAGCCCCAGCATTTT
TRBJ2-7 . . TRBV9 CASSVGQGVYEQYF TGTGCCAGCAGCGTCGGGCAGGGTGTCTACGAGCAGTACTTC
TRBJ1-4 TRBD1 . TRBV11-2 CASSFLMGTGNEKLFF TGTGCCAGCAGCTTCCTCATGGGGACAGGGAATGAAAAACTGTTTTTT
TRBJ1-6 . . TRBV5-5 CASSLVSGFGDSPLHF TGTGCCAGCAGCTTGGTCTCGGGGTTCGGGGATTCACCCCTCCACTTT
TRBJ2-1 . . TRBV15 CATSRSEPRGPYNEQFF TGTGCCACCAGCAGATCGGAGCCGCGGGGGCCCTACAATGAGCAGTTCTTC
TRBJ1-1 TRBD1 . TRBV6-5 CASRQGANTEAFF TGTGCCAGCAGACAGGGGGCGAACACTGAAGCTTTCTTT
TRBJ2-3 . . TRBV27 CASSPKLSTDTQYF TGTGCCAGCTCCCCAAAGCTAAGCACAGATACGCAGTATTTT
TRBJ2-2 . . TRBV5-5 CASSLVGATLVGELFF TGTGCCAGCAGCTTGGTGGGGGCCACACTCGTCGGGGAGCTGTTTTTT
TRBJ1-2 TRBD1 . TRBV7-8 CASSSQGVEKGGYTF TGTGCCAGCAGCTCGCAGGGGGTGGAAAAGGGTGGCTACACCTTC
TRBJ1-2 . . TRBV2 CASTLFRGYTF TGTGCCAGCACCCTTTTCCGGGGCTACACCTTC
TRBJ1-1 . few TRBV7-9 CASSKVQATPEAFF TGTGCCAGCAGCAAGGTACAGGCGACACCTGAAGCTTTCTTT
TRBJ2-1 TRBD2 . TRBV6-5 CASSYRSGGATEQFF TGTGCCAGCAGTTACAGAAGCGGGGGGGCCACTGAGCAGTTCTTC
TRBJ1-1 . . TRBV6-2/TRBV6-3 CASSYTGIEAFF TGTGCCAGCAGTTACACAGGGATTGAAGCTTTCTTT
TRBJ1-3 TRBD1 . TRBV4-2 CASSGWTGDSGNTIYF TGTGCCAGCAGCGGATGGACAGGCGACTCTGGAAACACCATATATTTT
TRBJ1-2 TRBD1 . TRBV18 CASSPQTGEIGYTF TGTGCCAGCTCACCACAGACAGGGGAGATAGGCTACACCTTC
TRBJ2-5 TRBD1 once TRBV4-3 CASSQDRVGQGSRKETQYF TGCGCCAGCAGCCAAGATCGTGTGGGACAGGGGTCCAGGAAAGAGACCCAGTACTTC
TRBJ1-2 . . TRBV7-2 CASSLPPVFGYTF TGTGCCAGCAGCTTACCCCCCGTCTTTGGCTACACCTTC